The 3 T cell receptor beta chains presented below share a single source sample, sequenced in a study of blood T cell repertoires in COVID-19. Profiling relied on immunoSEQ multiplex PCR, and the TCRdb table lists in-frame clones only, not all of them. Among about 330,000 clones listed, more than 75% were seen once. The sequenced sample consisted of PBMCs or T cells enriched from blood (not recorded which). All receptors derive from a woman in her twenties or thirties who had recovered from COVID-19.

This clone was found once. This sequence joins TRBV7-2 and TRBJ2-7; weak D call: TRBD1 (6 bases). The length of the CDR3 is 13 residues. CDR1 and CDR2 from the germline V gene are SGHTA and FQGNSA. V gave up 4 bases and J gave up 6 bases, with 13 bases separating them. The CDR3 coding sequence is TGTGCCAGCAGCTCCCCCCTAGGGGGCGAGCAGTACTTC. As protein: CASSSPLGGEQYF.

V and J are TRBV18 and TRBJ2-7, with TRBD2 matching 10 bases. Trimming removed 4 bases from V and 5 bases from J; junction bases left unmatched: 5. CDR3 length: 14 amino acids. Germline CDR1 KGHSH, CDR2 LQKENI. CDR3 region: CASSLNSGGNEQYF. The CDR3 coding sequence is TGTGCCAGCTCACTCAATAGCGGGGGGAACGAGCAGTACTTC. Variable domain in full (rest from reference TRBV18 and TRBJ2-7): NAGVMQNPRHLVRRRGQEARLRCSPMKGHSHVYWYRQLPEEGLKFMVYLQKENIIDESGMPKERFSAEFPKEGPSILRIQQVVRGDSAAYFCASSLNSGGNEQYFGPGTRLTVT.

The gene calls are TRBV11-2 and TRBJ2-1, with 10 nucleotides matching TRBD2. Germline V gene sequence: CDR1 SGHAT, CDR2 FQNNGV. This CDR3 comprises 16 residues. V was clipped by 2 bases and J by 8 bases; unmatched bases: 9. In DNA, the CDR3 is TGTGCCAGCAGCTTAATCAGCGGGGGGGCAGGGTATGAGCAGTTCTTC. It codes for CASSLISGGAGYEQFF.